This TCR beta chain originates from a study of blood T cells in healthy people across ages. Sample-barcoded 5' priming and a J-beta primer mix drove a second PCR of roughly 7 to 11 cycles. Paired-end reads containing CDR3 totaled no fewer than 3 million for each sample. Each CDR3 protein gets one entry after TCRdb re-called the 5' RACE reads with MiXCR. The data show about 800,000 distinct CDR3 sequences, with 20% to 25% seen just once and 3.7% held by the top ten. V dropped 7 bases and J dropped 0 bases, with 10 bases sitting between them. In germline, CDR1 is SGHRS, CDR2 YFSETQ. The CDR3 has 13 amino acids. Separately, the same data were catalogued under a study of T cells of mothers and their children. That study reports: Healthy Caucasian mothers, a few in number, and their six children were the donors. Per 15 ul, 1.5 ug of RNA was used, with all extracted RNA going into cDNA synthesis.

The receptor's source is a boy younger than 18 in good health. The chain combines TRBV5-1 with TRBJ1-1; unclear D gene. Specimen: blood. The CDR3 is CASQDFMNTEAFF. The CDR3 bases are TGCGCCAGCCAGGACTTCATGAACACTGAAGCTTTCTTT. Combining the CDR3 with reference TRBV5-1 and TRBJ1-1 gives the whole variable domain KAGVTQTPRYLIKTRGQQVTLSCSPISGHRSVSWYQQTPGQGLQFLFEYFSETQRNKGNFPGRFSGRQFSNSRSEMNVSTLELGDSALYLCASQDFMNTEAFFGQGTRLTVV.